The 6 T cell receptor beta chains in this list originate from one sample, sequenced in a study of T cell responses to AZD1222 COVID-19 vaccine (dated by TCRdb to the early 2020s). Per the publication, the time point label means: baseline before first vaccination. Libraries were prepared through the immunoSEQ multiplex PCR assay. TCRdb mirrors the immuneACCESS table, restricted to in-frame sequences. Some clones are absent from its copies; in checked studies, under half trace to an unresolved V gene, and the reason for the others is unknown. The table for this sample lists some 130,000 clones; over 90% of them were counted only once. Around 5% of the sample is in the top ten clones. The sample consisted of peripheral blood, taken on day 0 of AZD1222 vaccination. Receptors were obtained from an adult in good health.

The rearrangement joins TRBV27 to TRBJ1-2, with D perhaps matching TRBD1 (5 bases). The CDR3 is 17 amino acids. Trimming shortened V by 1 base and J by 0 bases, and 15 bases separated the two germline ends. Germline V gives CDR1 MNHEY, CDR2 SMNVEV (reference sequence). The chain's CDR3 is CASSLLTGTGANYGYTF. The CDR3 nucleotides read TGTGCCAGCAGTTTATTGACTGGGACCGGAGCTAACTATGGCTACACCTTC.

The chain has TRBV10-1 and TRBJ2-4, with D maybe TRBD1 (6 bases). Germline V gene lookup returns CDR1 WNHNN and CDR2 SYGVQD (reference sequence). The CDR3 sequence is 12 residues long. Trimming cost V 5 bases and J 12 bases, with 14 bases left between them. CDR3 DNA: TGCGCCAGCAGTCCCTCGGACAGCCCTCAGTACTTC. This gives the protein CASSPSDSPQYF.

The chain employs TRBV19 and TRBJ1-3, with 7 bases fitting TRBD1. The CDR3 runs to 15 residues. Germline CDR1 and CDR2: LNHDA and SQIVND (reference sequence). Losses at the gene ends were 6 bases for V and 2 bases for J; bases not matched to a gene: 7. The CDR3 region has the DNA TGTGCCAGTAGACCCGACAGGGTTCCTGGAAACACCATATATTTT. Its protein product is CASRPDRVPGNTIYF.

The chain is built from TRBV30 and TRBJ1-6; 9 bases line up with TRBD1. V dropped 5 bases and J dropped 7; count of bases not matched to a gene: 6. Germline CDR1 GTSNPN, CDR2 SVGIG (reference sequence). This CDR3 comprises 14 residues. The DNA for the CDR3 is TGTGCCTGGTCTCTCGGACAGGGGAATTCACCCCTCCACTTT. The encoded protein is CAWSLGQGNSPLHF. The entire variable domain, with the rest obtained from reference TRBV30 and TRBJ1-6, is as follows: SQTIHQWPATLVQPVGSPLSLECTVEGTSNPNLYWYRQAAGRGLQLLFYSVGIGQISSEVPQNLSASRPQDRQFILSSKKLLLSDSGFYLCAWSLGQGNSPLHFGNGTRLTVT.

The rearrangement joins TRBV5-1 to TRBJ2-1, with TRBD1 matching 12 bases. Trimming at V came to 1 base and at J to 7 bases, leaving 3 bases not matched to a gene. The CDR3 loop spans 15 amino acids. Germline CDR1 SGHRS, CDR2 YFSETQ. CDR3 region: CASSLSGQGANEQFF. The CDR3 region has the DNA TGCGCCAGCAGCTTGTCGGGACAGGGGGCAAATGAGCAGTTCTTC.

The V call is TRBV6-5, the J call TRBJ2-1; unclear D gene. The CDR3 is 12 residues long. CDR1 is MNHEY, CDR2 SVGAGI, per germline. Between the trimmed V and J ends, which lost 6 bases and 0 bases, there was a span of 3 bases. The chain's CDR3 is CASRSSYNEQFF. As DNA, the CDR3 is TGTGCCAGCAGGAGCTCCTACAATGAGCAGTTCTTC.